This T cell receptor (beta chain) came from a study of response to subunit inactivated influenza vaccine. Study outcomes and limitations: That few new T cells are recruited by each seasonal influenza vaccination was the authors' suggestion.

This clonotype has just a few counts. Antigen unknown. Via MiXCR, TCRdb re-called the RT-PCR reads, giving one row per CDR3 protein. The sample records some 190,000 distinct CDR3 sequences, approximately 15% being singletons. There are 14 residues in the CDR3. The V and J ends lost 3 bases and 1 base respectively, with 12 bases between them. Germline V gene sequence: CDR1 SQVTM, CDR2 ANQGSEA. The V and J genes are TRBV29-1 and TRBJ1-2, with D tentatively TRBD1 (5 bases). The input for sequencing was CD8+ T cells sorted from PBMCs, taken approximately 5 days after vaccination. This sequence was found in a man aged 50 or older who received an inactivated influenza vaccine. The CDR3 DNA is TGCAGCGTTGACGAAGGGGCTGGTAACTATGGCTACACCTTC. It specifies CSVDEGAGNYGYTF. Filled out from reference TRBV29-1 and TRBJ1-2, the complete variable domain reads SAVISQKPSRDICQRGTSLTIQCQVDSQVTMMFWYRQQPGQSLTLIATANQGSEATYESGFVIDKFPISRPNLTFSTLTVSNMSPEDSSIYLCSVDEGAGNYGYTFGSGTRLTVV.